One sample yielded the 14 T cell receptor beta chains listed below, sequenced in a study of tumor and adjacent non-tumor tissue in lung cancer (dated by TCRdb to the late 2010s). RNA was extracted from bulk unsorted tissue and checked for quality with a NanoDrop ND-1000 and an Agilent 2100. The normal lung samples consisted of distant non-tumor tissue collected more than 3 cm from the tumor edge. Receptor amplification or capture employed multiplex PCR. The reads were generated on an Illumina HiSeq 2500. TCRbeta libraries were constructed through three rounds of nested PCR with primers (Table S4) according to protocols adapted from ARM-PCR. TCRdb's own reprocessing of the public reads used fastp at Q25 and MiXCR and kept productive beta chains. Entries that share a CDR3 protein sequence are merged under the most common genes and DNA. The sample yields roughly 70,000 distinct CDR3 sequences; less than 75% were counted once. The ten largest make up about a quarter of the sample.

The source material was distant non-tumor lung tissue. The receptors derive from a woman in her fifties or sixties with non-small cell lung cancer.

As concerns this clonotype: One end of the junction does not line up with germline, which may come from a read error. The chain links TRBV10-3 to TRBJ2-7; tentatively, D is TRBD2 (6 bases). CDR1 and CDR2 from the germline V gene are ENHRY and SYGVKD. This CDR3 contains 13 residues. The CDR3: CAICERGREVQYF. CDR3 coding DNA: TGTGCCATCTGTGAAAGGGGCAGGGAGGTGCAGTACTTC.

The chain employs TRBV4-2 and TRBJ1-5; perhaps TRBD1 as D (5 bases). The V end lost 3 bases, the J end lost 15 bases, and 18 bases lay between the germline ends. CDR3 length: 13 residues. CDR1 and CDR2 from the germline V gene are LGHNA and YNFKEQ. CDR3 amino acids: CASSQDRGQPRHF. The CDR3 nucleotides read TGTGCCAGCAGCCAGGATAGGGGTCAGCCTCGGCATTTT.

As to this clonotype: Its ends do not fully match the called genes, so a read error is possible. V gene TRBV6-1 combines with J gene TRBJ2-7; 11 bases align to TRBD1. This CDR3 is 14 amino acids long. Per the germline V gene, CDR1 is MNHNS and CDR2 is SASEGT. CDR3 DNA sequence: TGTGCCAGCAGTGCCGGACAGGGGGCAATGGAGCTGTACTTC. This translates into CASSAGQGAMELYF.

As concerns this clonotype: A read error may be the cause here, since a much bigger clone is one base away. Written as DNA, the CDR3 is TGTGTCAGCAGCTCCGGGAGCGGGATCTACAATGAGCAGTTCTTC. Residues: CVSSSGSGIYNEQFF. This rearrangement joins TRBV5-4 to TRBJ2-1; 7 nucleotides match TRBD2. Germline CDR1 is SGHNT and CDR2 is YYREEE (reference sequence). There are 15 residues in the CDR3.

The J gene is TRBJ1-1, the V gene TRBV29-1; D is ambiguous. The CDR3 is 13 residues long. The V gene's germline CDR1 is SQVTM and CDR2 ANQGSEA. V lost 8 bases and J 0 bases, leaving 13 bases between the germline ends. For the CDR3, the DNA is TGCAGCAATGTGATCAACATGAACACTGAAGCTTTCTTT. It encodes CSNVINMNTEAFF.

The chain has TRBV24-1 and TRBJ2-7; no firm D call. The CDR3 extends over 15 amino acids. The germline V gene encodes CDR1 KGHDR and CDR2 SFDVKD. Trimming removed 6 bases at V and 5 bases at J, with 19 bases between. CDR3 DNA: TGTGCCACCAGTTCTAGTATTGCGGAAATAAACGAGCAGTACTTC. Translated, it gives CATSSSIAEINEQYF.

This rearrangement joins TRBV20-1 to TRBJ2-7; D possibly corresponds to TRBD2 (5 bases). This CDR3 is 15 amino acids long. Germline V lookup: CDR1 DFQATT, CDR2 SNEGSKA (reference sequence). CDR3 DNA: TGCAATGGTACTTGCGGGCAACATTCCTCCTACGAGCAGTACTTC. This translates into CNGTCGQHSSYEQYF.

Comments on this clonotype: Just one base apart from a much larger clone, this may be a read error. V and J are TRBV29-1 and TRBJ2-5, with D possibly matching TRBD2 (6 bases). V was trimmed by 6 bases and J by 9 bases, leaving 23 bases between them. Germline CDR1 and CDR2: SQVTM and ANQGSEA. The CDR3 runs to 14 residues. The CDR3: CSVLRRALFRAQYF. The CDR3 DNA follows: TGCAGCGTCCTTAGGAGGGCCCTCTTTAGGGCCCAGTACTTC.

The rearrangement links TRBV6-4 to TRBJ2-2; D remains unclear. The CDR3 length is 12 residues. V shed 8 bases and J shed 6 bases, with 10 bases lying between them. Per germline, CDR1 MRHNA and CDR2 SNTAGT. CDR3 sequence: CASRTHSGELFF. The CDR3 DNA follows: TGTGCCAGCCGGACCCACTCCGGGGAGCTGTTTTTT.

A single count supports this clonotype. The gene calls are TRBV11-1 and TRBJ2-1; tentative D call: TRBD1 (5 bases). Germline V CDR1 and CDR2: SGHAT, FQDESV (reference sequence). V lost 10 bases to trimming and J lost 3 bases, with 19 bases between them. The CDR3 loop spans 15 amino acids. The CDR3 sequence is CANIHACQGYNEQFF. The CDR3 DNA follows: TGTGCCAACATCCATGCATGCCAGGGCTACAATGAGCAGTTCTTC. Using reference TRBV11-1 and TRBJ2-1 for the parts outside the CDR3, the full variable domain is EAEVAQSPRYKITEKSQAVAFWCDPISGHATLYWYRQILGQGPELLVQFQDESVVDDSQLPKDRFSAERLKGVDSTLKIQPAELGDSAMYLCANIHACQGYNEQFFGPGTRLTVL.

This clonotype was seen only once. This sequence joins TRBV6-2 or TRBV6-3 and TRBJ2-7; possible D gene TRBD1, 5 bases. Germline lookup yields CDR1 MNHEY and CDR2 SVGEGT. This CDR3 has 12 residues. The CDR3 coding sequence is TGTACCAACAGACACGACAGCTACGAGCAGTACTTC. Translating it yields CTNRHDSYEQYF.

A note on this clonotype: The junction shows a germline mismatch at one end, possibly a read error. The chain employs TRBV29-1 and TRBJ1-5; D is unclear. The CDR3 is made up of 13 amino acids. Germline V lookup: CDR1 SQVTM, CDR2 ANQGSEA. The CDR3 reads CSVGDGDLESQHF. The CDR3 DNA follows: TGTAGCGTTGGCGACGGCGATTTGGAGTCCCAGCATTTT.

This clonotype was recorded only once. The chain joins TRBV20-1 to TRBJ2-1; 12 positions match TRBD1. Germline V gene sequence: CDR1 DFQATT, CDR2 SNEGSKA (reference sequence). This CDR3 is built from 20 residues. After removal of 0 bases from V and 7 bases from J, the junction contained 19 bases not matched to a gene. CDR3 region: CSAREDTGQGAHPTANEQFF. CDR3 DNA sequence: TGCAGTGCTAGAGAAGATACGGGACAGGGGGCTCACCCAACCGCAAATGAGCAGTTCTTC.

With respect to this clonotype: The germline gene is not matched at one end of the junction; a read error may be the cause. The V gene is TRBV4-1, the J gene TRBJ2-5, with D maybe TRBD2 (7 bases). Germline V lookup: CDR1 MGHRA, CDR2 YSYEKL. CDR3 length: 17 amino acids. This CDR3 reads CSSNQGGRGGERETQYF. The CDR3 DNA follows: TGCTCCAGTAACCAAGGTGGCAGGGGAGGGGAAAGAGAGACCCAGTACTTC.